This entry features one TCR beta chain sequence. This CDR3 contains 14 residues. V shed 0 bases and J shed 10 bases, with 13 bases lying between them. The germline CDR1 and CDR2 sequences are SGHTA and FQGNSA. The repertoire was sequenced with immunoSEQ multiplex PCR; TCRdb's copy has only in-frame clones and lacks some. The table lists 75,000 to 90,000 clones, more than 85% of them singletons. The data are from a study of OX40 agonist ivuxolimab in advanced cancers. V and J are TRBV7-2 and TRBJ2-1; D call uncertain. Sequenced here: CD4+ or CD8+ T cells sorted from blood, sampled in a trial of the OX40 agonist ivuxolimab. This clonotype was obtained from an adult with an advanced solid tumor such as melanoma, head and neck, liver or kidney cancer. This CDR3 reads CASSLAGSWAEQFF. CDR3 sequence (DNA): TGTGCCAGCAGCTTAGCGGGGTCCTGGGCAGAGCAGTTCTTC.